The sequence of this T cell receptor beta chain was determined in a study of OX40 agonist ivuxolimab in advanced cancers. Whole-study context: At 0.01 to 10 mg/kg, ivuxolimab was administered intravenously to patients every 2 weeks. Mean age about 60 years, range 23 to 79; roughly 82% male. Recorded diagnoses for dose-escalation patients were hepatocellular carcinoma, melanoma, renal cell or head and neck cancer.

V lost 6 bases to trimming and J lost 5 bases, with 13 bases between them. The CDR3 is 14 residues long. Germline V gene lookup returns CDR1 LNHDA and CDR2 SQIVND (reference sequence). Sequencing was performed with immunoSEQ multiplex PCR; in TCRdb, only in-frame clones are kept and a portion is missing. The top ten clones hold around 2.4% of a sample with fewer than 85,000 clones, 89% of them seen once. This receptor was identified in an adult with an advanced solid tumor such as melanoma, head and neck, liver or kidney cancer. The V gene is TRBV19, the J gene TRBJ2-2, with D unclear. The source was CD4+ or CD8+ T cells sorted from blood, collected in a trial of the OX40 agonist ivuxolimab. The CDR3 is CASSLQVGTGELFF. CDR3 DNA sequence: TGTGCCAGTAGCCTGCAGGTCGGAACCGGGGAGCTGTTTTTT.